A single sample is the source of the 32 T cell receptor beta chains below, sequenced in a study of CD8 T cells in Susac syndrome. Random hexamers primed reverse transcription of about 0.45 to 1 ug RNA. TCRdb processed the immunoSEQ multiplex PCR reads anew with MiXCR; each CDR3 protein has one entry. The table lists some 150,000 distinct CDR3 sequences, about 95% of them singletons. The sample consisted of CD8+ T cells from PBMCs. Receptors originate from a human donor with multiple sclerosis.

This chain connects TRBV7-9 to TRBJ2-5; perhaps TRBD1 as D (6 bases). Looked up from germline, CDR1 is SEHNR and CDR2 is FQNEAQ (reference sequence). V was clipped by 5 bases and J by 4 bases, with 20 bases between them. The CDR3 spans 16 residues. The CDR3 DNA reads TGTGCCAGCAGCCCATTCATAGGGCAGGGGAGAGAGACCCAGTACTTC. Protein product: CASSPFIGQGRETQYF.

The gene calls are TRBV27 and TRBJ1-2; D unresolved. Trimming left V 5 bases short and J 1 base short, with 8 bases between. The CDR3 is made up of 13 amino acids. CDR1 and CDR2 (germline): MNHEY, SMNVEV (reference sequence). The CDR3, as DNA: TGTGCCAGCAGTCCGGTCGGTAACTATGGCTACACCTTC. Translated: CASSPVGNYGYTF.

This sequence joins TRBV6-5 and TRBJ1-2; D call uncertain. This CDR3 has 15 residues. CDR1 and CDR2 (germline): MNHEY, SVGAGI. V dropped 4 bases and J dropped 2 bases, with 14 bases sitting between them. CDR3 loop: CASSLLPWSNYGYTF. Written as DNA, the CDR3 is TGTGCCAGCAGTTTACTCCCGTGGTCCAACTATGGCTACACCTTC.

The J gene is TRBJ1-2, the V gene TRBV29-1; D ambiguous. Trimming stripped 3 bases from V and 3 bases from J, with 8 bases between. This CDR3 spans 12 amino acids. Germline V lookup: CDR1 SQVTM, CDR2 ANQGSEA. DNA for the CDR3: TGCAGCGTTGAGTCGGCGTACTATGGCTACACCTTC. Protein product: CSVESAYYGYTF.

The chain employs TRBV9 and TRBJ2-2; D is uncertain. The length of the CDR3 is 19 residues. V was pared by 0 bases and J by 0 bases, with 18 bases between. Looked up from germline, CDR1 is SGDLS and CDR2 is YYNGEE. The CDR3 bases are TGTGCCAGCAGCGTAGGGGCTCTAGGAGAGGAACCGAACACCGGGGAGCTGTTTTTT. Translating gives CASSVGALGEEPNTGELFF.

The chain joins TRBV24-1 to TRBJ2-5; TRBD2 agrees at 9 bases. Per the germline V gene, CDR1 is KGHDR and CDR2 is SFDVKD. Trimming cost V 4 bases and J 3 bases; bases outside gene matches: 11. This CDR3 region has 17 residues. The CDR3 region has the DNA TGTGCCACCAGTGACCCAAGGACTAGCGTTACGGAAGAGACCCAGTACTTC. Its translation is CATSDPRTSVTEETQYF.

This clonotype was seen once. The CDR3 here is CASRAGDLSYTF. The CDR3 nucleotides are TGTGCCAGCAGAGCGGGGGATTTGAGCTACACCTTC. This rearrangement joins TRBV7-9 to TRBJ1-2; D may be TRBD1 (5 bases). Trimming shortened V by 6 bases and J by 9 bases, and 14 bases separated the two germline ends. CDR3 length equals 12 residues. CDR1 is SEHNR and CDR2 is FQNEAQ in the germline V gene (reference sequence).

This chain links TRBV7-9 with TRBJ1-2; tentatively, D is TRBD1 (6 bases). Germline V lookup: CDR1 SEHNR, CDR2 FQNEAQ (reference sequence). The CDR3 length is 19 residues. Trimming stripped 1 base from V and 8 bases from J, with 29 bases between. For the CDR3, the DNA is TGTGCCAGCAGCTTAGAAGGACCGCGTTCCGGGGGGCCTATGTACGGCTACACCTTC. It is translated as CASSLEGPRSGGPMYGYTF.

The V gene is TRBV7-6, the J gene TRBJ2-5, with D perhaps TRBD2 (6 bases). Per the germline V gene, CDR1 is SGHVS and CDR2 is FNYEAQ. V lost 2 bases and J 1 base, leaving 20 bases between the germline ends. The CDR3 extends over 18 amino acids. This CDR3 is CASSLKGRIAVLQETQYF. The CDR3 DNA sequence: TGTGCCAGCAGCTTAAAGGGTCGGATAGCGGTTCTCCAAGAGACCCAGTACTTC.

The chain carries TRBV7-8 and TRBJ2-1, with 13 bases lining up with TRBD2. With V trimmed by 4 bases and J by 6 bases, 6 bases remained unmatched. Germline V gene data show CDR1 as SGHVS and CDR2 as FQNEAQ. This CDR3 spans 16 amino acids. CDR3 sequence (DNA): TGTGCCAGCAGCTCCGGGACTAGCGGGGTCGGCAATGAGCAGTTCTTC. Translating it yields CASSSGTSGVGNEQFF.

The chain uses TRBV3-1 and TRBJ1-6, with TRBD1 identical over 9 bases. Trimming at V came to 3 bases and at J to 7 bases, leaving 4 bases not matched to a gene. Germline loops: CDR1 LGHDT, CDR2 YNNKEL (reference sequence). CDR3 size: 15 residues. The CDR3, as DNA: TGTGCCAGCAGCCACATACAGGGGGCGAATTCACCCCTCCACTTT. Its translation: CASSHIQGANSPLHF.

V and J are TRBV20-1 and TRBJ2-5; 9 bases map to TRBD2. The junction had 12 bases not matched to a gene; V was cut back by 2 bases and J by 5 bases. CDR1 is DFQATT and CDR2 is SNEGSKA in the germline V gene (reference sequence). This CDR3 region has 16 residues. CDR3 sequence reads: CSARISSGGFGETQYF. The CDR3 coding sequence is TGCAGTGCTAGAATAAGTAGCGGGGGATTCGGGGAGACCCAGTACTTC.

The rearrangement links TRBV9 to TRBJ1-1; no clear D gene. The CDR3 length is 13 residues. The germline V and J ends were trimmed by 4 bases and 1 base, with 8 bases remaining between them. Germline lookup yields CDR1 SGDLS and CDR2 YYNGEE. CDR3: CASSPSGNTEAFF. CDR3 coding DNA: TGTGCCAGCAGCCCCTCCGGGAACACTGAAGCTTTCTTT.

The gene calls are TRBV5-6 and TRBJ2-2; no clear D gene. Trimming took 4 bases from V and 2 from J, leaving 9 bases between them. The length of the CDR3 is 14 residues. Germline CDR1 is SGHDT and CDR2 is YYEEEE. The CDR3 sequence is CASSGMVNTGELFF. The CDR3 nucleotides read TGTGCCAGCAGCGGTATGGTAAACACCGGGGAGCTGTTTTTT.

The chain employs TRBV6-2 or TRBV6-3 and TRBJ2-7; a possible D gene is TRBD1 (6 bases). The CDR3 runs 13 residues. Trimming removed 6 bases from V and 4 bases from J, with 13 bases in between. Per the germline V gene, CDR1 is MNHEY and CDR2 is SVGEGT. As DNA, the CDR3 is TGTGCCAGCAGCACCAGGGGAAGGTACGAGCAGTACGTC. Residues: CASSTRGRYEQYV.

This rearrangement joins TRBV29-1 to TRBJ1-4; D is unclear. Looked up from germline, CDR1 is SQVTM and CDR2 is ANQGSEA. Trimming took 8 bases from V and 6 from J, leaving 19 bases between them. This CDR3 contains 14 residues. The CDR3 sequence: CSSEGGVVHEKLFF. The CDR3 DNA reads TGCAGCTCCGAGGGCGGGGTGGTGCATGAAAAACTGTTTTTT.

The V and J genes are TRBV23-1 and TRBJ2-4; D is uncertain. TRBV23-1 is labeled an ORF, and its function is uncertain. This CDR3 has 17 residues. V shed 6 bases and J shed 0 bases, with 18 bases lying between them. The CDR3 DNA sequence: TGCGCCAGCAGGGTTACCGGGCATAACCTAGCCAAAAACATTCAGTACTTC. This gives the protein CASRVTGHNLAKNIQYF.

The gene calls are TRBV5-1 and TRBJ1-1; TRBD1 agrees at 7 bases. The CDR3 is 14 residues long. The V and J ends lost 4 bases and 0 bases, in that order; junction bases with no gene match: 3. CDR1 and CDR2 (germline): SGHRS, YFSETQ. CDR3 amino acids: CASSVTGLNTEAFF. CDR3 nucleotides: TGCGCCAGCAGCGTGACAGGGTTGAACACTGAAGCTTTCTTT.

The V gene is TRBV9, the J gene TRBJ2-6; 8 bases are a match to TRBD1. V trimming: 4 bases; J trimming: 2 bases; junction bases outside the gene matches: 5. The CDR3 is made up of 16 amino acids. Germline CDR1 SGDLS, CDR2 YYNGEE. Written as DNA, the CDR3 is TGTGCCAGCAGCCCACACAGGGGGGCTGGGGCCAACGTCCTGACTTTC. Translated: CASSPHRGAGANVLTF.

The V call is TRBV12-3 or TRBV12-4, the J call TRBJ2-1; D is perhaps TRBD1 (5 bases). Trimming took off 7 bases at V and 4 bases at J, with 14 bases between the two ends. This CDR3 has 14 residues. The CDR3 loop reads CASTPGAAYNEQFF. The CDR3, as DNA: TGTGCCAGCACTCCTGGGGCAGCGTACAATGAGCAGTTCTTC.

The chain links TRBV12-3 or TRBV12-4 to TRBJ1-5; D perhaps matches TRBD1 (5 bases). This CDR3 spans 12 amino acids. Trimming cost V 7 bases and J 5 bases, with 9 bases left between them. CDR3 sequence: CASTKGDQPQHF. In DNA, the CDR3 is TGTGCCAGCACGAAAGGGGATCAGCCCCAGCATTTT.

J is TRBJ2-2 and V is TRBV27; D remains unclear. The CDR3 consists of 14 residues. CDR1 and CDR2 (germline): MNHEY, SMNVEV (reference sequence). Between the trimmed V and J ends, which lost 1 base and 4 bases, there was a span of 7 bases. CDR3 sequence: CASSLYKLTGELFF. CDR3 sequence (DNA): TGTGCCAGCAGTTTATACAAGCTCACCGGGGAGCTGTTTTTT.

The rearrangement joins TRBV29-1 to TRBJ2-3; TRBD2 aligns across 7 bases. CDR3 length: 15 residues. The J segment lost 2 bases and the V segment lost 4 bases, leaving 9 bases of the junction unmatched. The V gene's germline CDR1 is SQVTM and CDR2 ANQGSEA. The CDR3 DNA follows: TGCAGCGTTGTTGGGGGGGTACTGATCACAGATACGCAGTATTTT. As protein: CSVVGGVLITDTQYF.

This sequence joins TRBV20-1 and TRBJ2-3; 7 positions agree with TRBD2. CDR1 is DFQATT and CDR2 is SNEGSKA in the germline V gene (reference sequence). V lost 5 bases to trimming and J lost 1 base; unmatched junction nucleotides: 15. The CDR3 is 17 residues long. The CDR3 DNA is TGCAGTGCTTCCGACCCCATGAGCGGGACTGGCACAGATACGCAGTATTTT. This encodes CSASDPMSGTGTDTQYF.

The chain recombines TRBV13 with TRBJ1-1, with TRBD1 matching over 8 bases. CDR1 and CDR2 (germline): PRHDT, FYEKMQ (reference sequence). The CDR3 covers 15 residues. V shed 4 bases and J 3 bases; nucleotides not matched to a gene: 7. CDR3 nucleotides: TGTGCCAGCAGCTCCGACAGGGGAGAGGACACTGAAGCTTTCTTT. As protein: CASSSDRGEDTEAFF.

The chain combines TRBV7-9 with TRBJ2-1; D remains ambiguous. Trimming cost V 7 bases and J 6 bases, with 16 bases left between them. Germline V CDR1 and CDR2: SEHNR, FQNEAQ (reference sequence). The CDR3 runs to 14 residues. CDR3 residues: CASTPILRPNEQFF. DNA for the CDR3: TGTGCCAGCACCCCAATTTTGCGGCCCAATGAGCAGTTCTTC.

The chain has TRBV2 and TRBJ2-4, with 8 bases fitting TRBD2. The germline V gene has CDR1 SNHLY and CDR2 FYNNEI. J gave up 4 bases and V 0 bases, and 5 bases lay outside the gene matches. CDR3 length equals 16 residues. The CDR3 here is CASSEARGGIKNIQYF. The CDR3 coding sequence is TGTGCCAGCAGTGAAGCGCGCGGGGGGATAAAAAACATTCAGTACTTC.

The chain has TRBV7-9 and TRBJ2-1; 11 nucleotides agree with TRBD2. V lost 1 base, J lost 8 bases, and 7 bases stayed unmatched. There are 16 residues in the CDR3. Per the germline V gene, CDR1 is SEHNR and CDR2 is FQNEAQ (reference sequence). CDR3 protein: CASSLVRLAGGHEQFF. The CDR3 region has the DNA TGTGCCAGCAGCTTAGTACGGCTAGCGGGGGGCCATGAGCAGTTCTTC.

This chain joins TRBV15 and TRBJ1-2; D is undetermined. Trimming stripped 2 bases from V and 8 bases from J, with 18 bases between. In germline, CDR1 is LNHNV, CDR2 YYDKDF (reference sequence). The CDR3 is made up of 15 amino acids. The CDR3 loop reads CATSRTRDSGRGYTF. The CDR3 nucleotides read TGTGCCACCAGCAGAACACGAGACTCCGGGAGGGGCTACACCTTC.

The count of this clonotype is one. V gene TRBV12-3 or TRBV12-4 combines with J gene TRBJ2-3; 9 nucleotides line up with TRBD1. With 7 bases clipped from V and 9 bases from J, the junction kept 5 bases outside the gene matches. CDR3 length: 12 amino acids. The CDR3 sequence: CASTLGTGTQYF. The CDR3 DNA follows: TGTGCCAGCACCTTAGGGACAGGGACGCAGTATTTT.

This clonotype was counted once. The CDR3 nucleotides read TGTGCCAGCAGTTTTGTTGCGACAAACATTCAGTACTTC. Its translation: CASSFVATNIQYF. The genes are TRBV27 and TRBJ2-4; D uncertain. Germline CDR1 is MNHEY and CDR2 is SMNVEV (reference sequence). The CDR3 contains 13 residues. Trimming cost V 3 bases and J 6 bases, with 9 bases left between them.

The chain couples TRBV13 to TRBJ1-2, with 9 positions matching TRBD1. The germline V gene has CDR1 PRHDT and CDR2 FYEKMQ (reference sequence). The trim removed 1 base at V and 5 bases at J, leaving 20 bases unmatched. CDR3 size: 20 residues. The CDR3 region has the DNA TGTGCCAGCAGCTTAGAGTTCTCGGCTCCACGACAGGGGGAGGCTTATGGCTACACCTTC. This translates into CASSLEFSAPRQGEAYGYTF.